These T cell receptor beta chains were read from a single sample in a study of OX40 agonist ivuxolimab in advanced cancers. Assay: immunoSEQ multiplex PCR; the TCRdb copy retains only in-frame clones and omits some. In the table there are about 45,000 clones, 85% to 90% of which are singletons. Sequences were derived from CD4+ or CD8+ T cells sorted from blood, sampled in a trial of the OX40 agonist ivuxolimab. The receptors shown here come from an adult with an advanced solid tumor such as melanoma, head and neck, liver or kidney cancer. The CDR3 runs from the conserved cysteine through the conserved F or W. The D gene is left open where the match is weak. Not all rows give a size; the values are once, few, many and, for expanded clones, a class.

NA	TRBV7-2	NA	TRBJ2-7	CASSLSSREFDEQYF	TGTGCCAGCAGCTTAAGTTCCAGGGAATTCGACGAGCAGTACTTC
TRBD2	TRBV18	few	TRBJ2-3	CASSRTSGSTDTQYF	TGTGCCAGCTCGCGGACTAGCGGATCCACAGATACGCAGTATTTT
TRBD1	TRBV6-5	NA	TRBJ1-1	CASSYRGQGTEAFF	TGTGCCAGCAGTTACCGGGGACAGGGGACTGAAGCTTTCTTT
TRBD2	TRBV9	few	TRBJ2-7	CASSVGSGSYEQYF	TGTGCCAGCAGCGTAGGGAGCGGGAGTTACGAGCAGTACTTC
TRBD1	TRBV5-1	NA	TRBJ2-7	CASSSNGQGTAYEQYF	TGCGCCAGCAGTTCAAATGGACAGGGAACAGCCTACGAGCAGTACTTC
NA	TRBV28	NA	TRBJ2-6	CASSLSISGANVLTF	TGTGCCAGCAGTTTATCTATCTCTGGGGCCAACGTCCTGACTTTC
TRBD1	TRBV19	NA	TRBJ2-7	CASKVAGGSEQYF	TGTGCCAGTAAGGTCGCAGGGGGAAGTGAGCAGTACTTC
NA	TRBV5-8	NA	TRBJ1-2	CASSVRSNYGYTF	TGTGCCAGCAGTGTTAGATCAAACTATGGCTACACCTTC
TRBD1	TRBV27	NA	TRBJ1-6	CASTDRVGPLHF	TGTGCCAGCACGGACAGGGTGGGACCCCTCCACTTT
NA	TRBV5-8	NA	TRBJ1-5	CASSLERAQPQHF	TGTGCCAGCAGCTTGGAGAGGGCTCAGCCCCAGCATTTT
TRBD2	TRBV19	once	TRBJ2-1	CASSPGTSITEQFF	TGTGCCAGTAGTCCCGGGACTAGCATCACTGAGCAGTTCTTC
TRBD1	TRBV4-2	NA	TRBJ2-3	CASSPRDRGGDTQYF	TGTGCCAGCAGCCCCAGGGACAGGGGGGGAGATACGCAGTATTTT
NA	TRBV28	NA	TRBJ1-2	CASSPPGGGRYRYTF	TGTGCCAGCAGTCCGCCTGGGGGGGGGAGATACCGCTACACCTTC
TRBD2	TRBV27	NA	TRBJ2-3	CASSLQGLESDTQYF	TGTGCCAGCAGTTTACAGGGACTAGAGTCAGATACGCAGTATTTT
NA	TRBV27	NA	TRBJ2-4	CASTLRAGRQNIQYF	TGTGCCAGCACCCTCAGGGCGGGACGCCAAAACATTCAGTACTTC
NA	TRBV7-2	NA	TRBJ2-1	CASSQGGGWVQNEQFF	TGTGCCAGCAGCCAGGGGGGGGGCTGGGTTCAGAATGAGCAGTTCTTC
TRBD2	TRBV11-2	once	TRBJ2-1	CASSLAGVAEYNEQFF	TGTGCCAGCAGCCTCGCGGGGGTAGCGGAATACAATGAGCAGTTCTTC
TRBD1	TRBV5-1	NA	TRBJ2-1	CASSSPGQGYEQFF	TGCGCCAGCAGCTCCCCGGGACAGGGTTATGAGCAGTTCTTC
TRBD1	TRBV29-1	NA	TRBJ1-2	CSVEVRPGTGAAGYTF	TGCAGCGTTGAAGTCCGTCCCGGGACAGGGGCGGCTGGCTACACCTTC